This T cell receptor beta chain was sequenced in a study of metastatic and nonmetastatic thyroid tumors. Study-wide findings and caveats: Patients with malignant thyroid tumors reportedly had significantly higher TCR beta diversity than those with benign nodules, in blood and tumor.

On this clone: The antigen remains undetermined. An end of the junction does not agree with germline; a read error may underlie this.

This CDR3 has 13 amino acids. In germline, CDR1 is LGHNT, CDR2 FRNRAP. Thyroid surgery took place with no prior treatment in any patient. As processed by the authors: Variation in CDR3 across clinicopathological groups served as the basis for constructing a distant-metastasis classifier in papillary thyroid cancer. TCRdb re-analyzed the PCR reads through MiXCR. TCRdb, rather than the study authors, made the V and J calls. The table has approximately 20,000 clones, about 25% seen once. The sample comprised blood. The TCR was taken from a male donor with papillary thyroid cancer or a benign thyroid nodule (not recorded which). Some clones in this sample may be carry-over from other donors' samples. The chain has TRBV12-5 and TRBJ2-5; D is unresolved. CDR3 coding DNA: TGTGCTAGTGGTTTGGTAAACCAGGAGACCCAGTACTTC. Encoded protein: CASGLVNQETQYF.